The T cell receptor beta chain described here comes from a study of blood T cell repertoires in COVID-19. V lost 7 bases to trimming and J lost 4 bases, with 11 bases between them. CDR3 length: 13 residues. TCRdb keeps only in-frame clones here, not all; method: immunoSEQ multiplex PCR. The sample carries a few hundred thousand clones, roughly 85% recorded once. This sequence was found in a woman between 18 and 29 years old with acute or convalescent COVID-19. Specimen: peripheral blood. The rearrangement links TRBV12-3 or TRBV12-4 to TRBJ2-1; no clear D gene. The CDR3 DNA reads TGTGCCAGCACCTTCTCGTTGTACAATGAGCAGTTCTTC. Protein sequence: CASTFSLYNEQFF.